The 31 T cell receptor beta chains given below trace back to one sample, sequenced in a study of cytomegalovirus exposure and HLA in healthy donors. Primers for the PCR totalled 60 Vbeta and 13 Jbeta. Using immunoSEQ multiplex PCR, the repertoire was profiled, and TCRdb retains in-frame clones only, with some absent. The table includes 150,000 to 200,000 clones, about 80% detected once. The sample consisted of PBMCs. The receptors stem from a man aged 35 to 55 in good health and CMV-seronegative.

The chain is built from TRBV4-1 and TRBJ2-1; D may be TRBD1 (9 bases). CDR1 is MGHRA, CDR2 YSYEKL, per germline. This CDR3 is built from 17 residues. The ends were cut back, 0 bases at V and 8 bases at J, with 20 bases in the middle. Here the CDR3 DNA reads TGCGCCAGCAGCCAAGAACAGGGGGCGGGAGGTAGAGATGAGCAGTTCTTC. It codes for CASSQEQGAGGRDEQFF.

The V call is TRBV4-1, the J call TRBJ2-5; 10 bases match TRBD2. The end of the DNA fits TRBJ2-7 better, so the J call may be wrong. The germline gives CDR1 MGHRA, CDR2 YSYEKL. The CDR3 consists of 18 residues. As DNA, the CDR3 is TGCGCCAGCAGCCAAGGACAAGCTAGCGGGAGATATCGTAACGAGCAGTACTTC. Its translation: CASSQGQASGRYRNEQYF.

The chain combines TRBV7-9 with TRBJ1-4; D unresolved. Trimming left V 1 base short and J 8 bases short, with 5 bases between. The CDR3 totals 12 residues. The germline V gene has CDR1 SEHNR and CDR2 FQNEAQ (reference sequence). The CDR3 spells CASSLGREKLFF. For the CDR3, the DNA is TGTGCCAGCAGCTTAGGTCGGGAAAAACTGTTTTTT.

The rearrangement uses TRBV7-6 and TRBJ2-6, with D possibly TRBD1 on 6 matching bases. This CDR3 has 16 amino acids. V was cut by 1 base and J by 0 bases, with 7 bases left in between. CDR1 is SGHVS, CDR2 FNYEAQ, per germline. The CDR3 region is CASSLGGRSGANVLTF. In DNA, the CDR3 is TGTGCCAGCAGCTTAGGGGGGCGCTCTGGGGCCAACGTCCTGACTTTC.

CDR3: CASSPRRLADQETQYF. The DNA of the CDR3 is TGTGCCAGCAGCCCCCGTCGACTAGCGGATCAAGAGACCCAGTACTTC. The chain links TRBV7-2 to TRBJ2-5; TRBD2 matches 9 bases. Germline trimming cut 5 bases from V and 2 bases from J; bases unmatched to any gene: 9. The CDR3 consists of 16 residues. CDR1 is SGHTA and CDR2 is FQGNSA in the germline V gene.

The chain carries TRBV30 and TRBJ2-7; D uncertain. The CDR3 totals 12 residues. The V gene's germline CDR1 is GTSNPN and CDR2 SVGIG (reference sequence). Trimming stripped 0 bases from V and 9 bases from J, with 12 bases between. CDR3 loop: CAWSVAASRQYF. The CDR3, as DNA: TGTGCCTGGAGTGTCGCGGCCTCCCGGCAGTACTTC. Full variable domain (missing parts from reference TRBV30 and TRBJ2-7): SQTIHQWPATLVQPVGSPLSLECTVEGTSNPNLYWYRQAAGRGLQLLFYSVGIGQISSEVPQNLSASRPQDRQFILSSKKLLLSDSGFYLCAWSVAASRQYFGPGTRLTVT.

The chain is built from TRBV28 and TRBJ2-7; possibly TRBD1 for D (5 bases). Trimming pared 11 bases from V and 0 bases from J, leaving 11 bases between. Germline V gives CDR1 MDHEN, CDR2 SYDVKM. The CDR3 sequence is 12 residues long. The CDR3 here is CAAEDTSYEQYF. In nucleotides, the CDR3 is TGTGCCGCAGAGGACACCTCCTACGAGCAGTACTTC. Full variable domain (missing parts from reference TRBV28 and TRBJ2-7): DVKVTQSSRYLVKRTGEKVFLECVQDMDHENMFWYRQDPGLGLRLIYFSYDVKMKEKGDIPEGYSVSREKKERFSLILESASTNQTSMYLCAAEDTSYEQYFGPGTRLTVT.

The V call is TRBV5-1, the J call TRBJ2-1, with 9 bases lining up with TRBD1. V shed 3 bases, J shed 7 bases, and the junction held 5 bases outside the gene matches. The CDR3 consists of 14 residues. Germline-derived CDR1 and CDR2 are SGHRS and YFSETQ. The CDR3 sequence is CASSSRDRANEQFF. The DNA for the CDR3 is TGCGCCAGCAGCTCCCGGGACAGGGCAAATGAGCAGTTCTTC.

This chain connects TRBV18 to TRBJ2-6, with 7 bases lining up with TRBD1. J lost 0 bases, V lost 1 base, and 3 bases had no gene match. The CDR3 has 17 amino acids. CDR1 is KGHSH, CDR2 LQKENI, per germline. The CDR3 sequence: CASSPRGQSSGANVLTF. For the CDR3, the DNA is TGTGCCAGCTCACCACGGGGACAGAGCTCTGGGGCCAACGTCCTGACTTTC.

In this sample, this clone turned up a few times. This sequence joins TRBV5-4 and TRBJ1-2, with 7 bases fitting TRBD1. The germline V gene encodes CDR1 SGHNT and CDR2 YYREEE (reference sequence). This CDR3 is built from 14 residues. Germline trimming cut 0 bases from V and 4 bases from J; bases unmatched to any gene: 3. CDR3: CASSLGGQIYGYTF. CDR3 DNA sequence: TGTGCCAGCAGCTTGGGGGGACAGATCTATGGCTACACCTTC.

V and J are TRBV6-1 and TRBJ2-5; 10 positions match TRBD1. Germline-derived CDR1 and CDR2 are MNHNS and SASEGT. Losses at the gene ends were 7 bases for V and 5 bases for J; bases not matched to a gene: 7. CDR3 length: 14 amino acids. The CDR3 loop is CASIRDRGRETQYF. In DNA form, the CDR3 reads TGTGCCAGCATTAGAGACAGGGGGCGGGAGACCCAGTACTTC.

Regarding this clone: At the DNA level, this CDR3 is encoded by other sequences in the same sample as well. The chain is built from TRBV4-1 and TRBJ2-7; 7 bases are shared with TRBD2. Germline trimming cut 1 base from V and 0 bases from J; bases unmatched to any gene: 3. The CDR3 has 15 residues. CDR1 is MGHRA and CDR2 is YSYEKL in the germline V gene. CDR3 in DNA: TGCGCCAGCAGCCAAGGTGGCGGGAGCTCCTACGAGCAGTACTTC. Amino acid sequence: CASSQGGGSSYEQYF.

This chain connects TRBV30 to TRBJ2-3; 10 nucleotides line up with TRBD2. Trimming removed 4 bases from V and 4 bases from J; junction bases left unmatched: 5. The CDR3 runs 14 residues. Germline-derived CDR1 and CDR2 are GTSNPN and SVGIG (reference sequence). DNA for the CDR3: TGTGCCTGGACAGCGGGAGGGCCAGCAGATACGCAGTATTTT. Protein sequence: CAWTAGGPADTQYF.

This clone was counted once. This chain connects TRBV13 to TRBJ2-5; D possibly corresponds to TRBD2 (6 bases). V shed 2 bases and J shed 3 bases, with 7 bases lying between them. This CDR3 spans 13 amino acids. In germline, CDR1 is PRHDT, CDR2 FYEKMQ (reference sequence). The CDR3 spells CASSLLAEETQYF. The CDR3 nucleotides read TGTGCCAGCAGCTTATTAGCGGAAGAGACCCAGTACTTC.

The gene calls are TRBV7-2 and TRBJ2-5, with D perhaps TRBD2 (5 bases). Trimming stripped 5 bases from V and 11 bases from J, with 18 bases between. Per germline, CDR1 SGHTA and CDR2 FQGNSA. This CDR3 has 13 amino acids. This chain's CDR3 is CASSPRNGWEQYF. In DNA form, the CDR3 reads TGTGCCAGCAGCCCCAGAAATGGCTGGGAGCAGTACTTC.

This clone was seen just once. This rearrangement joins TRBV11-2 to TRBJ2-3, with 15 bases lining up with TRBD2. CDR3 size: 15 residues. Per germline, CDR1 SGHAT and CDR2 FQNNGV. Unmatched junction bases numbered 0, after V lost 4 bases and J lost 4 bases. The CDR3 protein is CASSWTSGGADTQYF. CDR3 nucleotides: TGTGCCAGCAGCTGGACTAGCGGGGGGGCAGATACGCAGTATTTT. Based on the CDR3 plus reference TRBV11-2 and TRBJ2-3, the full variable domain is EAGVAQSPRYKIIEKRQSVAFWCNPISGHATLYWYQQILGQGPKLLIQFQNNGVVDDSQLPKDRFSAERLKGVDSTLKIQPAKLEDSAVYLCASSWTSGGADTQYFGPGTRLTVL.

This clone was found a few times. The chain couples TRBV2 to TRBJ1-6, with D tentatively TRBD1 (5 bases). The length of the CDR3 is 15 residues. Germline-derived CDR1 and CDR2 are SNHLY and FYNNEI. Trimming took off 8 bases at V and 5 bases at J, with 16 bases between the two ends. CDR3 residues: CASAWGGEDNSPLHF. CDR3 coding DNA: TGTGCCAGCGCCTGGGGGGGGGAGGATAATTCACCCCTCCACTTT.

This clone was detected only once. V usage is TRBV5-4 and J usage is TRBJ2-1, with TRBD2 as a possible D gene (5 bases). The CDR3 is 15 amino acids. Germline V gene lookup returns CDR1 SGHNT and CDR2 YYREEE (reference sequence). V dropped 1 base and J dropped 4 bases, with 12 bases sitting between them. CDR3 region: CASSLKSRGYNEQFF. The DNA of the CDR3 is TGTGCCAGCAGCTTGAAATCTAGAGGGTACAATGAGCAGTTCTTC.

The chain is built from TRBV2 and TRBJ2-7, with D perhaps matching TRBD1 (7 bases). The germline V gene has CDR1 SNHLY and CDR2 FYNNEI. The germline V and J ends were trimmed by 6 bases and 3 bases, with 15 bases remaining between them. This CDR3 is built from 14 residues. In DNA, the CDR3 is TGTGCCAGCAGGATTCGACAGGGAGGCTACGAGCAGTACTTC. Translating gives CASRIRQGGYEQYF.

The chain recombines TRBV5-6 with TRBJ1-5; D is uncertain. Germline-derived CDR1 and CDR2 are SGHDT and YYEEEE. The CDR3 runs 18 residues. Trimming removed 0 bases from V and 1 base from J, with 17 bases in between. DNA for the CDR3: TGTGCCAGCAGCTTGGGGGCGGGGATTGGGCGAAGCAATCAGCCCCAGCATTTT. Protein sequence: CASSLGAGIGRSNQPQHF.

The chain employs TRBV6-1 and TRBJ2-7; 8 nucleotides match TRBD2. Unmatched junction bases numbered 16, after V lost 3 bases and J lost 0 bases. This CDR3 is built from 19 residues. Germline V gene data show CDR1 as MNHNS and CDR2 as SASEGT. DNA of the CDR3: TGTGCCAGCAGTGACGTTTTAGGGCTAGCGGGCACTAGCTCCTACGAGCAGTACTTC. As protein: CASSDVLGLAGTSSYEQYF.

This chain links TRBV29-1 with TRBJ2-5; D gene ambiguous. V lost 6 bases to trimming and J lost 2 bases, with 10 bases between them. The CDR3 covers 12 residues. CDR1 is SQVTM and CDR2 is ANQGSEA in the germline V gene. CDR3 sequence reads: CSVTYEQETQYF. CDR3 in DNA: TGCAGCGTCACATATGAACAAGAGACCCAGTACTTC.

The DNA for the CDR3 is TGTGCCAGCAGTTTCTCCTCCGGGTACACCTTC. Protein product: CASSFSSGYTF. This chain uses TRBV28 with TRBJ1-2; D unresolved. The V and J ends lost 3 bases and 11 bases respectively, with 10 bases between them. CDR3 length: 11 amino acids. Germline CDR1 MDHEN, CDR2 SYDVKM.

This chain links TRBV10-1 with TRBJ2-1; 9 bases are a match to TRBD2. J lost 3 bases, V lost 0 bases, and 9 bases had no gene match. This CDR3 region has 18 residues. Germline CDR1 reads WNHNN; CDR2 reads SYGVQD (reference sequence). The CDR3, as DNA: TGCGCCAGCAGTGAGTCCCTCCTTAGTAGCGGGAGCTACAATGAGCAGTTCTTC. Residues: CASSESLLSSGSYNEQFF.

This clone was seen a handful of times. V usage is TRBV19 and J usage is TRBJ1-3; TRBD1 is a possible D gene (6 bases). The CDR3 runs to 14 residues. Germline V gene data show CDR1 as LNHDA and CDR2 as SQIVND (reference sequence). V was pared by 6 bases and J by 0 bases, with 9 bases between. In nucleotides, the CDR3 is TGTGCCAGTAGCGGACAGTTCTCTGGAAACACCATATATTTT. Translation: CASSGQFSGNTIYF.

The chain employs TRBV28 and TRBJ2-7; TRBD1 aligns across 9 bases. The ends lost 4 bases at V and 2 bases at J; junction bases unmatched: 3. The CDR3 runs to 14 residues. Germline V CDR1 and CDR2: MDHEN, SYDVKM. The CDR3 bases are TGTGCCAGCAGTTCCGGACAGGGGCCCTACGAGCAGTACTTC. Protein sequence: CASSSGQGPYEQYF.

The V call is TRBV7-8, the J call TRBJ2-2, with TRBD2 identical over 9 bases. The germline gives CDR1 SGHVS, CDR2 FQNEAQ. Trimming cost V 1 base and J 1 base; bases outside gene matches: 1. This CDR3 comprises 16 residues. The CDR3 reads CASSLGAGGNTGELFF. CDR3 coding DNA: TGTGCCAGCAGCTTAGGAGCGGGAGGGAACACCGGGGAGCTGTTTTTT.

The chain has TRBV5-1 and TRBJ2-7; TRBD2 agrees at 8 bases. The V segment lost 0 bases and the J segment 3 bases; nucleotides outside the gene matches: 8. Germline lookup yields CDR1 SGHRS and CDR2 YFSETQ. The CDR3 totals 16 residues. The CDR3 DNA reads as TGCGCCAGCAGCTTGGTTGGAGCGGGAGCTTTCTACGAGCAGTACTTC. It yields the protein CASSLVGAGAFYEQYF. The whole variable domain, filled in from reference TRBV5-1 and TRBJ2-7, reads KAGVTQTPRYLIKTRGQQVTLSCSPISGHRSVSWYQQTPGQGLQFLFEYFSETQRNKGNFPGRFSGRQFSNSRSEMNVSTLELGDSALYLCASSLVGAGAFYEQYFGPGTRLTVT.

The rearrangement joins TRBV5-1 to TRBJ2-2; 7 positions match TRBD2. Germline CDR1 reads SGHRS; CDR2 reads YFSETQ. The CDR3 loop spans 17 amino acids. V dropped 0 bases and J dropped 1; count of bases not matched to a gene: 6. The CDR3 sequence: CASSLARDYLNTGELFF. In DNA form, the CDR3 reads TGCGCCAGCAGCTTGGCCAGGGACTACTTGAACACCGGGGAGCTGTTTTTT. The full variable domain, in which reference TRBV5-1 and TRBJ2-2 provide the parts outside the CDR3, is KAGVTQTPRYLIKTRGQQVTLSCSPISGHRSVSWYQQTPGQGLQFLFEYFSETQRNKGNFPGRFSGRQFSNSRSEMNVSTLELGDSALYLCASSLARDYLNTGELFFGEGSRLTVL.

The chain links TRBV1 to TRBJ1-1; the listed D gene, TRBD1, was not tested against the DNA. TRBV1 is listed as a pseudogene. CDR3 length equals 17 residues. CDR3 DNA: TGCACCAGCAGCCAAGACCCTCCCGACAGGCTTGCCACTGAAGCTTTCTTT. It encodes CTSSQDPPDRLATEAFF.

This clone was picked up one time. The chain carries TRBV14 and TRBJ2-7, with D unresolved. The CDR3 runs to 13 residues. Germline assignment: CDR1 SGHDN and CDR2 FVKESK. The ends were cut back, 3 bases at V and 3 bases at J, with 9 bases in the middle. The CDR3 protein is CASSHDGLYEQYF. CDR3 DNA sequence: TGTGCCAGCAGCCACGATGGCCTCTACGAGCAGTACTTC.